This T cell receptor (beta chain) was recorded in a study of blood T cell repertoires in COVID-19. The overall study: Acute and convalescent COVID-19 specimens originated in the United States, Italy and Spain. T cells, B-cell-depleted T cells, or PBMCs provided the cDNA or gDNA that served as material.

The junction had 0 bases not matched to a gene; V was cut back by 1 base and J by 0 bases. CDR1 SGHRS and CDR2 YFSETQ come from the germline V gene. The CDR3 totals 16 residues. Clones were sequenced by immunoSEQ multiplex PCR, and TCRdb holds only the in-frame ones, with some missing. The repertoire holds 140,000 or so clones, with 85% to 90% as singletons. On this clone itself: This sample includes further DNA sequences coding for the same CDR3.

Sequenced: peripheral blood. This sequence originates from a woman aged 60 to 75 with active COVID-19. This rearrangement joins TRBV5-1 to TRBJ2-1; 11 nucleotides agree with TRBD2. The CDR3 sequence: CASSLTSGSSYNEQFF. For the CDR3, the DNA is TGCGCCAGCAGCTTGACTAGCGGGAGCTCCTACAATGAGCAGTTCTTC.